Detailed here is one T cell receptor (beta chain). This specimen belongs to a study of T-cell memory formation after mild COVID-19. TCRdb processed the 5' RACE reads anew with MiXCR; each CDR3 protein has one entry. The sample comprises roughly 510,000 distinct CDR3 sequences, 17% of which are singletons, and less than 10% rests with the top ten. This CDR3 has 14 residues. Deletions cut 6 bases from V and 4 bases from J, with 15 bases between. The V gene's germline CDR1 is SGHAT and CDR2 FQNNGV. The chain recombines TRBV11-2 with TRBJ1-1; possible D gene TRBD1, 5 bases. The source of this sequence is an adult woman who had mild COVID-19 (a few samples of this study predate the infection). Cell type and time point are not known. Sequenced input: PBMCs or a T cell subset sorted from them (not recorded which). The CDR3, as DNA: TGTGCCAGCAGATCTGGGGCCCGGAGCACTGAAGCTTTCTTT. Translating it yields CASRSGARSTEAFF.